A single sample gave rise to the 5 T cell receptor beta chains below, sequenced in a study of blood T cell repertoires in COVID-19. Clones were sequenced by immunoSEQ multiplex PCR, and TCRdb holds only the in-frame ones, with some missing. The sample contains 25,000 to 35,000 clones, about 84% of which appear only once. The sequenced sample consisted of peripheral blood. The receptor source for this set is an older woman with acute or convalescent COVID-19.

The V call is TRBV28, the J call TRBJ1-2; D is perhaps TRBD1 (6 bases). CDR3 length equals 13 residues. V dropped 5 bases and J dropped 7 bases, with 14 bases sitting between them. Germline V lookup: CDR1 MDHEN, CDR2 SYDVKM. CDR3 nucleotide sequence: TGTGCCAGCAGTCTGGGACAAAGCGGTGGCTACACCTTC. It is translated as CASSLGQSGGYTF.

The gene calls are TRBV11-2 and TRBJ2-3, with D tentatively TRBD2 (5 bases). Germline V lookup: CDR1 SGHAT, CDR2 FQNNGV. The CDR3 consists of 15 residues. The V gene lost 5 bases and the J gene lost 1 base, with 13 bases spanning the gap. The CDR3 reads CASSPRVYGTDTQYF. CDR3 in DNA: TGTGCCAGCAGCCCGAGGGTCTACGGCACAGATACGCAGTATTTT.

The gene calls are TRBV7-8 and TRBJ2-7, with a weak D call TRBD2 (6 bases). CDR1 is SGHVS, CDR2 FQNEAQ, per germline. The CDR3 spans 13 residues. V was trimmed by 1 base and J by 3 bases, leaving 7 bases between them. For the CDR3, the DNA is TGTGCCAGCAGCTTAGTGGAGGGCTACGAGCAGTACTTC. This encodes CASSLVEGYEQYF.

The rearrangement joins TRBV20-1 to TRBJ1-1; 12 bases are a match to TRBD1. V lost 5 bases and J lost 10; bases outside the gene matches: 2. The CDR3 runs to 11 residues. Per germline, CDR1 DFQATT and CDR2 SNEGSKA (reference sequence). The CDR3 loop is CSAWGQGAAFF. CDR3 nucleotide sequence: TGCAGTGCTTGGGGACAGGGGGCAGCTTTCTTT.

This clone was observed a handful of times. The chain combines TRBV19 with TRBJ2-7, with TRBD2 identical over 10 bases. The trim removed 5 bases at V and 3 bases at J, leaving 7 bases unmatched. Germline V gene sequence: CDR1 LNHDA, CDR2 SQIVND (reference sequence). The CDR3 is made up of 15 amino acids. The CDR3 reads CASSVSGGPFYEQYF. The CDR3 region has the DNA TGTGCCAGTAGTGTTAGCGGGGGGCCTTTCTACGAGCAGTACTTC.